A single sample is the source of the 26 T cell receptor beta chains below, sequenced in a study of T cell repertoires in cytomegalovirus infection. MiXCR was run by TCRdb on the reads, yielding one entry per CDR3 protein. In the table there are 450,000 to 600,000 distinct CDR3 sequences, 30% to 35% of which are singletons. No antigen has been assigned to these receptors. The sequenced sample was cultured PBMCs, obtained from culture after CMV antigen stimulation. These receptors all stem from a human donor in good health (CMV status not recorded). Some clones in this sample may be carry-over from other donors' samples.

CDR3 in amino acids: CASSPNILAGVTDTQYF. The CDR3, as DNA: TGTGCCAGCAGCCCAAACATACTAGCGGGAGTAACAGATACGCAGTATTTT. The chain is built from TRBV7-2 and TRBJ2-3; the match to TRBD2 covers 11 bases. Germline V CDR1 and CDR2: SGHTA, FQGNSA. The CDR3 runs 17 residues. The J segment lost 3 bases and the V segment lost 5 bases, leaving 10 bases of the junction unmatched.

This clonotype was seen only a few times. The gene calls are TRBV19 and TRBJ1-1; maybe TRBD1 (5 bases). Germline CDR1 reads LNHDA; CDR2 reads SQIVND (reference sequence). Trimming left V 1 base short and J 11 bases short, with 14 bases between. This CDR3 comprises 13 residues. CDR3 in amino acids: CASSIVAGPGAFF. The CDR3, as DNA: TGTGCCAGTAGTATAGTTGCAGGGCCCGGGGCTTTCTTT.

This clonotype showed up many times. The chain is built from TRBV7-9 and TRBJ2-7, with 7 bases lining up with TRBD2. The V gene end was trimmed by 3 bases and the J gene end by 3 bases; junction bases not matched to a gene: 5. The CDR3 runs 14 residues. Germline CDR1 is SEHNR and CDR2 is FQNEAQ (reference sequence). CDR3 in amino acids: CASSFGASGYEQYF. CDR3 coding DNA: TGTGCCAGCAGCTTTGGGGCTAGCGGCTACGAGCAGTACTTC.

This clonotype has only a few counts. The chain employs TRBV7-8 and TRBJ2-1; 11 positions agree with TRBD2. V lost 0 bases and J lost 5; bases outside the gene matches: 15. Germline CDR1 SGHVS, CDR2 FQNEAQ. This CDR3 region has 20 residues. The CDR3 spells CASSLAPASGRIRAHNEQFF. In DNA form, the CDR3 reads TGTGCCAGCAGCTTAGCGCCGGCTAGCGGGAGGATTCGTGCTCACAATGAGCAGTTCTTC.

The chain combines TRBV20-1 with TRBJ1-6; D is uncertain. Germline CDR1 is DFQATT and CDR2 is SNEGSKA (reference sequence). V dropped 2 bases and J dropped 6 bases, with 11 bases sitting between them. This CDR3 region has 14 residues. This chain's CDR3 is CSARQVVINSPLHF. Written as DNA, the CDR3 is TGCAGTGCTAGACAAGTCGTAATTAATTCACCCCTCCACTTT.

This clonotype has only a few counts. The chain's CDR3 is CASSFQHSYGYTF. For the CDR3, the DNA is TGTGCCAGCAGTTTTCAACATTCCTATGGCTACACCTTC. The chain is built from TRBV27 and TRBJ1-2; D call uncertain. Trimming took off 3 bases at V and 4 bases at J, with 9 bases between the two ends. Germline lookup yields CDR1 MNHEY and CDR2 SMNVEV (reference sequence). The CDR3 extends over 13 amino acids.

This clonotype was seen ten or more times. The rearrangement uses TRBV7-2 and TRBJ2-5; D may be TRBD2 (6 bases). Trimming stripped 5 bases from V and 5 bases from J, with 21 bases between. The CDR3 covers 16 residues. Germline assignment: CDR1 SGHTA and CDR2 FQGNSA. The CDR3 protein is CASSHGGTLRRETQYF. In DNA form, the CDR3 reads TGTGCCAGCAGCCACGGCGGGACTCTCCGACGGGAGACCCAGTACTTC.

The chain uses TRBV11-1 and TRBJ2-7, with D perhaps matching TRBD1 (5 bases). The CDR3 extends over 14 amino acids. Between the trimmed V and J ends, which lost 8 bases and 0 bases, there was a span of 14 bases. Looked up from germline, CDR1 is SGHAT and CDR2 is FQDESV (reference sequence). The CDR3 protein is CASQWGSSSYEQYF. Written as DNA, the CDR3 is TGTGCCAGCCAGTGGGGCAGCAGCTCCTACGAGCAGTACTTC.

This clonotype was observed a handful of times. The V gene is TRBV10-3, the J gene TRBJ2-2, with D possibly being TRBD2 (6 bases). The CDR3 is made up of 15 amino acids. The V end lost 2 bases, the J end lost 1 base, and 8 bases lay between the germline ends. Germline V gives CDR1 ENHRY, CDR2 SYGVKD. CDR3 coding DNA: TGTGCCATCAGTGAGAGACTAGGGAACACCGGGGAGCTGTTTTTT. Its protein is CAISERLGNTGELFF.

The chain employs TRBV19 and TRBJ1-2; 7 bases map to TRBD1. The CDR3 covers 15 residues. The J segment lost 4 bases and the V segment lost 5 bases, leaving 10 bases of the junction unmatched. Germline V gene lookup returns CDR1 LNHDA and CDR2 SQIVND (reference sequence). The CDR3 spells CASSATTGWSYGYTF. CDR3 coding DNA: TGTGCCAGTAGTGCCACGACAGGGTGGAGCTATGGCTACACCTTC.

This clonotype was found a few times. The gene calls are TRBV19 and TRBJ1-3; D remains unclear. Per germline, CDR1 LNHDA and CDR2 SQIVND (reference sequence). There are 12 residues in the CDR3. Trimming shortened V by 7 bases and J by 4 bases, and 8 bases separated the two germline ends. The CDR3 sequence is CASNGIGNTIYF. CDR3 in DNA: TGTGCCAGTAACGGAATAGGAAACACCATATATTTT.

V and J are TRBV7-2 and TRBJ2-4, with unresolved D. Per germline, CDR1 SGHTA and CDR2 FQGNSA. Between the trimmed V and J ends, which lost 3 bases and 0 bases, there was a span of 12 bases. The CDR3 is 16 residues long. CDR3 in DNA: TGTGCCAGCAGCTTCGATTCAACAGAAGCCAAAAACATTCAGTACTTC. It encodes CASSFDSTEAKNIQYF.

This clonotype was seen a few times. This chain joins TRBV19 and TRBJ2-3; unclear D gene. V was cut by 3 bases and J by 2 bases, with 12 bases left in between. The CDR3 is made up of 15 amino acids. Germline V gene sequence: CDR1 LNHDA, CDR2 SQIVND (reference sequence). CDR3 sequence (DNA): TGTGCCAGTAGTATGGGCGCGGCGGACACAGATACGCAGTATTTT. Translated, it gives CASSMGAADTDTQYF. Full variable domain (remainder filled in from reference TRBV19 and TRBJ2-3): DGGITQSPKYLFRKEGQNVTLSCEQNLNHDAMYWYRQDPGQGLRLIYYSQIVNDFQKGDIAEGYSVSREKKESFPLTVTSAQKNPTAFYLCASSMGAADTDTQYFGPGTRLTVL.

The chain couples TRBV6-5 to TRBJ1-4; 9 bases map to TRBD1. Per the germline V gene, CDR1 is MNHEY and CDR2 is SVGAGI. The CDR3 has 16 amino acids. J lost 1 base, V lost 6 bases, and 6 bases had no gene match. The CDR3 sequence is CASRNTDRGTNEKLFF. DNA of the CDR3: TGTGCCAGCAGGAACACGGACAGGGGAACTAATGAAAAACTGTTTTTT.

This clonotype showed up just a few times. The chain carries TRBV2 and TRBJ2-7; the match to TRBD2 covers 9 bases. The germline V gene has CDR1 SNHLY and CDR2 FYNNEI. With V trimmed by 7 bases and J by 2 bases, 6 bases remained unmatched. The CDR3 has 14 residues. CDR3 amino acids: CASIVAGEPYEQYV. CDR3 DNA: TGTGCCAGCATTGTAGCGGGAGAACCCTACGAGCAGTACGTC.

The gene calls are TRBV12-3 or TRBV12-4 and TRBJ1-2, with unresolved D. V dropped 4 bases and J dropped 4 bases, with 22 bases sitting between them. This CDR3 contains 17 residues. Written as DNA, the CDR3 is TGTGCCAGCAGTTCGCGTGATGGGCCCATCCTAGCCTATGGCTACACCTTC. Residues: CASSSRDGPILAYGYTF.

The CDR3 protein is CASSPLRADNEKLFF. The CDR3 DNA reads TGTGCCAGCAGCCCATTGAGGGCCGACAATGAAAAACTGTTTTTT. The chain links TRBV7-9 to TRBJ1-4; D unclear. The germline V gene encodes CDR1 SEHNR and CDR2 FQNEAQ (reference sequence). V gave up 5 bases and J gave up 5 bases, with 15 bases separating them. This CDR3 region has 15 residues.

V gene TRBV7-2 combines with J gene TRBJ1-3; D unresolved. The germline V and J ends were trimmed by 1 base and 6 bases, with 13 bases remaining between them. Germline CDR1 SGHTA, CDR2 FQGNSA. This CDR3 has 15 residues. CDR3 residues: CASSLVGGLANTIYF. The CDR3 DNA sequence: TGTGCCAGCAGCTTAGTTGGAGGGTTAGCAAACACCATATATTTT.

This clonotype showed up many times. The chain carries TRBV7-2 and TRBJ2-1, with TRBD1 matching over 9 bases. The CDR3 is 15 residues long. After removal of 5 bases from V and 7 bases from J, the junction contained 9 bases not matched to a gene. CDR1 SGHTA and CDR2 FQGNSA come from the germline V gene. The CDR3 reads CASSPSGTGRNEQFF. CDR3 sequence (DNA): TGTGCCAGCAGCCCGTCCGGGACAGGGAGAAATGAGCAGTTCTTC.

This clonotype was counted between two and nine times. The CDR3 is CASSLASAPSYNEQFF. The CDR3 coding sequence is TGTGCCAGCAGCTTAGCTAGCGCCCCCTCCTACAATGAGCAGTTCTTC. The chain is built from TRBV11-3 and TRBJ2-1; a possible D gene is TRBD2 (6 bases). The CDR3 runs to 16 residues. The V gene lost 1 base and the J gene lost 0 bases, with 10 bases spanning the gap. The V gene's germline CDR1 is SGHNT and CDR2 YENEEA.

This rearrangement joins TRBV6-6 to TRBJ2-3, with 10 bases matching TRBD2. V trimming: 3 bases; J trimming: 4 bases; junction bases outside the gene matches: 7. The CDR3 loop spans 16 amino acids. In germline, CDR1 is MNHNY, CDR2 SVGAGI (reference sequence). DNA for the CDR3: TGTGCCAGCAGTTATCTAGCGGGAGTTGATTCAGATACGCAGTATTTT. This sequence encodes CASSYLAGVDSDTQYF.

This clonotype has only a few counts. The CDR3 sequence: CASSPPQVRRTDTQYF. CDR3 coding DNA: TGTGCCAGCAGCCCTCCCCAGGTCCGCCGCACAGATACGCAGTATTTT. The rearrangement joins TRBV13 to TRBJ2-3; unclear D gene. Germline-derived CDR1 and CDR2 are PRHDT and FYEKMQ (reference sequence). This CDR3 is 16 amino acids long. V lost 5 bases and J 1 base, leaving 16 bases between the germline ends. Using reference TRBV13 and TRBJ2-3 for the parts outside the CDR3, the full variable domain is AAGVIQSPRHLIKEKRETATLKCYPIPRHDTVYWYQQGPGQDPQFLISFYEKMQSDKGSIPDRFSAQQFSDYHSELNMSSLELGDSALYFCASSPPQVRRTDTQYFGPGTRLTVL.

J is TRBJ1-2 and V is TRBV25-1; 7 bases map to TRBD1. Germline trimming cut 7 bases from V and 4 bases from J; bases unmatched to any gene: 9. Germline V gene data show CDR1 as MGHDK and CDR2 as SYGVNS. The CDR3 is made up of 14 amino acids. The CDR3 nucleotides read TGTGCCAGCAATGGTCCAGGGGGACTCTATGGCTACACCTTC. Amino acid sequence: CASNGPGGLYGYTF.

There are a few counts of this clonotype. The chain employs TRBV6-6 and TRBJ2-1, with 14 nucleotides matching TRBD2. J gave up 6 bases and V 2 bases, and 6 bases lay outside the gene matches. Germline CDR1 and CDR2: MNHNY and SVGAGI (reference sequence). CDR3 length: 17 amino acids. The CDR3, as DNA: TGTGCCAGCAGTTACCCGACTAGCGGGAGGGGGGGCAATGAGCAGTTCTTC. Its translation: CASSYPTSGRGGNEQFF.

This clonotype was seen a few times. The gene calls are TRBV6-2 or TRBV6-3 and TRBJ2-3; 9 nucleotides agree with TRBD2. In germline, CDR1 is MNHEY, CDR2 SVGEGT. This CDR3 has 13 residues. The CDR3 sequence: CASGLAGADTQYF. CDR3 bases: TGTGCTAGTGGCTTAGCGGGAGCAGATACGCAGTATTTT.

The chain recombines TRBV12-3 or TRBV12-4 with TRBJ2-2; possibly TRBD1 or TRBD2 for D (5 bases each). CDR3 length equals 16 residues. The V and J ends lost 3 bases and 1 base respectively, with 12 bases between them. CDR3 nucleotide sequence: TGTGCCAGCAGTTTGTTGGTGGGGGTGAACACCGGGGAGCTGTTTTTT. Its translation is CASSLLVGVNTGELFF.